Below, 28 T cell receptor beta chains from the same sample are listed, as sequenced in a study of radiation and T cells in renal cell carcinoma. Time point in this sample: blood 4 weeks post-SBRT, at nephrectomy. Regarding treatment: 15 Gy SBRT to primary tumor, nephrectomy 4 weeks later. Produced via immunoSEQ multiplex PCR; TCRdb's table is partial and in-frame only. The data hold some 150,000 clones, with around 88% observed a single time. Specimen: blood, collected from a patient whose treatment included radiotherapy and nephrectomy. Every receptor here comes from a woman in her fifties or sixties with renal cell carcinoma.

Note on this clone: Because the CDR3's place on the DNA is in doubt, the DNA is left out and the CDR3 is given as listed by TCRdb. Here the CDR3 reads CASSTSDLTVGEQYF. The V gene is TRBV27, the J gene TRBJ2-7. The CDR3 is 15 residues long, ends included. CDR1 is MNHEY and CDR2 is SMNVEV in the germline V gene (reference sequence).

The chain is built from TRBV6-1 and TRBJ2-1; TRBD2 matches 9 bases. The CDR3 contains 14 residues. CDR1 MNHNS and CDR2 SASEGT come from the germline V gene. The V gene end was trimmed by 2 bases and the J gene end by 12 bases; junction bases not matched to a gene: 8. The CDR3, as DNA: TGTGCCAGCAGTGAAAGCCCGGGACTAGCCGTGCAGTTCTTC. Protein sequence: CASSESPGLAVQFF.

This chain links TRBV7-2 with TRBJ2-5; D may be TRBD2 (6 bases). V was trimmed by 6 bases and J by 2 bases, leaving 13 bases between them. The CDR3 has 14 residues. Germline loops: CDR1 SGHTA, CDR2 FQGNSA. The CDR3 is CASRRDSTQETQYF. Written as DNA, the CDR3 is TGTGCCAGCAGACGGGACTCCACTCAAGAGACCCAGTACTTC.

The rearrangement uses TRBV2 and TRBJ1-1; 8 positions match TRBD1. The CDR3 length is 14 residues. V shed 4 bases and J 3 bases; nucleotides not matched to a gene: 4. The germline V gene encodes CDR1 SNHLY and CDR2 FYNNEI. CDR3 nucleotide sequence: TGTGCCAGCAGTGGACAGGGGTGGGACACTGAAGCTTTCTTT. Translated: CASSGQGWDTEAFF.

The V and J genes are TRBV6-1 and TRBJ1-2; D call uncertain. Germline CDR1 is MNHNS and CDR2 is SASEGT. This CDR3 contains 14 residues. V was trimmed by 7 bases and J by 8 bases, leaving 20 bases between them. In DNA, the CDR3 is TGTGCCAGCACCAGACAATCCCAAGGTAGCGGCTACACCTTC. Amino acid sequence: CASTRQSQGSGYTF.

CDR3 sequence (DNA): TGTGCCAGCTACGGGCCGTATAATCAGCCCCAGCATTTT. Its translation: CASYGPYNQPQHF. The chain couples TRBV28 to TRBJ1-5; D is uncertain. V shed 8 bases and J shed 4 bases, with 12 bases lying between them. Germline CDR1 MDHEN, CDR2 SYDVKM. This CDR3 comprises 13 residues.

This chain links TRBV6-6 with TRBJ2-5, with 7 bases aligning to TRBD1. The CDR3 consists of 15 residues. Germline V gives CDR1 MNHNY, CDR2 SVGAGI (reference sequence). V was clipped by 6 bases and J by 10 bases; unmatched bases: 17. The CDR3 loop reads CASSNSENRGELQYF. DNA for the CDR3: TGTGCCAGCAGCAACTCCGAGAACAGGGGCGAACTCCAGTACTTC.

The CDR3 loop is CASSQGGRSSYEQYF. In DNA, the CDR3 is TGTGCCAGCAGCCAAGGGGGACGGAGCTCCTACGAGCAGTACTTC. The chain has TRBV28 and TRBJ2-7; tentative D call: TRBD1 (6 bases). The CDR3 is 15 amino acids. Germline V gene lookup returns CDR1 MDHEN and CDR2 SYDVKM. The V gene lost 6 bases and the J gene lost 0 bases, with 15 bases spanning the gap.

V is TRBV6-6 and J is TRBJ2-7; TRBD1 might be the D (5 bases). Trimming took 5 bases from V and 6 from J, leaving 11 bases between them. Looked up from germline, CDR1 is MNHNY and CDR2 is SVGAGI (reference sequence). CDR3 length equals 12 residues. The CDR3 nucleotides are TGTGCCAGCAGTCTACCAGGGCTCGAGCAGTACTTC. Its translation is CASSLPGLEQYF.

This CDR3 is CAISRQGEAYNSPLHF. The CDR3 coding sequence is TGTGCCATCAGCCGACAGGGCGAAGCCTATAATTCACCCCTCCACTTT. V and J are TRBV10-3 and TRBJ1-6; 7 nucleotides agree with TRBD1. CDR1 and CDR2 (germline): ENHRY, SYGVKD. This CDR3 is built from 16 residues. The junction had 7 bases not matched to a gene; V was cut back by 6 bases and J by 2 bases.

DNA for the CDR3: TGTGCCTGGGGAACAGGGGGCGCTGGCTACGAGCAGTACTTC. Translation: CAWGTGGAGYEQYF. The chain employs TRBV30 and TRBJ2-7; TRBD1 matches at 9 bases. Germline V lookup: CDR1 GTSNPN, CDR2 SVGIG (reference sequence). Trimming at V came to 5 bases and at J to 3 bases, leaving 8 bases not matched to a gene. The CDR3 has 14 amino acids.

The chain joins TRBV15 to TRBJ1-5; 7 bases line up with TRBD1. With 1 base clipped from V and 4 bases from J, the junction kept 4 bases outside the gene matches. The length of the CDR3 is 15 residues. Germline-derived CDR1 and CDR2 are LNHNV and YYDKDF (reference sequence). In nucleotides, the CDR3 is TGTGCCACCAGCAGAGGACAGGGTGTTAATCAGCCCCAGCATTTT. This encodes CATSRGQGVNQPQHF.

This clone was recorded a few times. Other DNA sequences from this sample encode an identical CDR3 as well. J is TRBJ1-1 and V is TRBV6-5, with TRBD1 as a possible D gene (5 bases). CDR1 and CDR2 from the germline V gene are MNHEY and SVGAGI. Trimming shortened V by 2 bases and J by 5 bases, and 6 bases separated the two germline ends. This CDR3 comprises 12 residues. The CDR3 reads CASSYGGTEAFF. The CDR3 DNA follows: TGTGCCAGCAGTTACGGGGGGACTGAAGCTTTCTTT.

This clone was recorded once. J is TRBJ2-5 and V is TRBV28; TRBD1 is a possible D gene (6 bases). Per the germline V gene, CDR1 is MDHEN and CDR2 is SYDVKM. The CDR3 spans 12 residues. Trimming shortened V by 6 bases and J by 6 bases, and 11 bases separated the two germline ends. The CDR3 nucleotides read TGTGCCAGCAGACAGGGTTCCAAGACCCAGTACTTC. Translation: CASRQGSKTQYF.

The genes are TRBV28 and TRBJ1-1; weak D call: TRBD1 (6 bases). This CDR3 is 17 amino acids long. Trimming pared 4 bases from V and 3 bases from J, leaving 21 bases between. Germline values: CDR1 MDHEN, CDR2 SYDVKM. This CDR3 is CASSWVPGVGMDTEAFF. The CDR3 bases are TGTGCCAGCAGTTGGGTCCCAGGGGTGGGAATGGACACTGAAGCTTTCTTT.

V usage is TRBV4-2 and J usage is TRBJ2-2; tentatively, D is TRBD1 (5 bases). This CDR3 is 17 amino acids long. Germline CDR1 and CDR2: LGHNA and YNFKEQ. Trimming cost V 1 base and J 0 bases, with 12 bases left between them. Here the CDR3 reads CASSQATHRTNTGELFF. Here the CDR3 DNA reads TGTGCCAGCAGCCAAGCCACCCACAGGACGAACACCGGGGAGCTGTTTTTT.

The chain joins TRBV7-2 to TRBJ2-7; D possibly corresponds to TRBD2 (6 bases). The CDR3 sequence is 13 residues long. Germline assignment: CDR1 SGHTA and CDR2 FQGNSA. The V and J ends lost 2 bases and 8 bases respectively, with 13 bases between them. The CDR3 sequence is CASSLSPGDQQYF. The CDR3 nucleotides read TGTGCCAGCAGCTTATCCCCGGGGGATCAGCAGTACTTC.

This chain joins TRBV5-6 and TRBJ2-5, with 8 bases that match TRBD1. The J call may be incorrect, as the DNA end agrees better with TRBJ2-7. This CDR3 has 14 residues. Germline V gives CDR1 SGHDT, CDR2 YYEEEE. The CDR3 nucleotides are TGTGCCAGCAGTACCGGGACAGGAATCTACGAGCAGTACTTC. It is translated as CASSTGTGIYEQYF.

J is TRBJ2-6 and V is TRBV7-9, with 8 bases that match TRBD2. The CDR3 runs to 17 residues. J was trimmed by 3 bases and V by 3 bases; bases with no gene match: 7. In germline, CDR1 is SEHNR, CDR2 FQNEAQ (reference sequence). CDR3 in amino acids: CASSFGRGAVGANVLTF. The CDR3 DNA follows: TGTGCCAGCAGCTTCGGGCGGGGGGCAGTTGGGGCCAACGTCCTGACTTTC. Full variable domain (outside the CDR3, taken from reference TRBV7-9 and TRBJ2-6): DTGVSQNPRHKITKRGQNVTFRCDPISEHNRLYWYRQTLGQGPEFLTYFQNEAQLEKSRLLSDRFSAERPKGSFSTLEIQRTEQGDSAMYLCASSFGRGAVGANVLTFGAGSRLTVL.

The gene calls are TRBV7-2 and TRBJ2-7; no reliable D call. Germline-derived CDR1 and CDR2 are SGHTA and FQGNSA. The CDR3 loop spans 13 amino acids. The germline V and J ends were trimmed by 7 bases and 0 bases, with 10 bases remaining between them. The CDR3, as DNA: TGTGCCAGCACCCCGGTGAGCTCCTACGAGCAGTACTTC. Translating it yields CASTPVSSYEQYF.

In its sample, this clone was seen a few times. The chain employs TRBV6-6 and TRBJ1-5; D ambiguous. With 6 bases removed from V and 6 bases from J, the gap between germline ends came to 15 bases. Per the germline V gene, CDR1 is MNHNY and CDR2 is SVGAGI (reference sequence). The CDR3 runs to 14 residues. The chain's CDR3 is CASRLDASGQPQHF. The CDR3 DNA follows: TGTGCCAGCAGACTTGACGCGTCGGGTCAGCCCCAGCATTTT.

In this sample, this clone turned up once. The chain links TRBV27 to TRBJ2-7; the D gene is possibly TRBD1 (6 bases). V dropped 5 bases and J dropped 12 bases, with 26 bases sitting between them. This CDR3 region has 15 residues. CDR1 and CDR2 from the germline V gene are MNHEY and SMNVEV (reference sequence). CDR3 amino acids: CASSPTGQSNPPRYF. CDR3 nucleotide sequence: TGTGCCAGCAGTCCCACCGGACAGAGCAATCCCCCTCGGTACTTC.

This rearrangement joins TRBV6-5 to TRBJ2-3, with TRBD2 matching over 13 bases. The CDR3 contains 15 residues. Per germline, CDR1 MNHEY and CDR2 SVGAGI. Trimming cost V 6 bases and J 4 bases; bases outside gene matches: 4. The CDR3 region has the DNA TGTGCCAGCAGCTTTGGGACTAGCGGGGCAGATACGCAGTATTTT. It is translated as CASSFGTSGADTQYF.

V usage is TRBV6-5 and J usage is TRBJ2-7; unclear D gene. Deletions cut 8 bases from V and 0 bases from J, with 17 bases between. The CDR3 consists of 15 residues. Germline lookup yields CDR1 MNHEY and CDR2 SVGAGI. In nucleotides, the CDR3 is TGTGCCAGCGGCCTTGGTTTAATGGACTCCTACGAGCAGTACTTC. Translating it yields CASGLGLMDSYEQYF.

The rearrangement joins TRBV5-6 to TRBJ2-2, with 10 bases that match TRBD2. Germline V gene lookup returns CDR1 SGHDT and CDR2 YYEEEE. With V trimmed by 4 bases and J by 7 bases, 16 bases remained unmatched. The CDR3 runs 18 residues. DNA of the CDR3: TGTGCCAGCAGCCAATCCAAATGGGCTAGCGGGAGCTTCGGGGAGCTGTTTTTT. Translated: CASSQSKWASGSFGELFF.

This chain joins TRBV28 and TRBJ1-4; D is perhaps TRBD1 (6 bases). V lost 8 bases, J lost 4 bases, and 11 bases lay in between. Germline-derived CDR1 and CDR2 are MDHEN and SYDVKM. This CDR3 contains 13 residues. CDR3 residues: CASRNRDNEKLFF. Here the CDR3 DNA reads TGTGCCAGCCGGAACAGGGATAATGAAAAACTGTTTTTT.

The chain uses TRBV28 and TRBJ2-7; D is ambiguous. This CDR3 contains 12 residues. Germline V gene data show CDR1 as MDHEN and CDR2 as SYDVKM. V shed 6 bases and J shed 6 bases, with 12 bases lying between them. Here the CDR3 DNA reads TGTGCCAGCAGCCACGCAGATGGCGAGCAGTACTTC. This codes for CASSHADGEQYF.

The CDR3: CASSIYQDSYEQYF. The CDR3 DNA is TGTGCCAGTAGTATATATCAGGACTCCTACGAGCAGTACTTC. The chain links TRBV19 to TRBJ2-7; no clear D. Germline CDR1 is LNHDA and CDR2 is SQIVND (reference sequence). This CDR3 has 14 amino acids. The ends were cut back, 2 bases at V and 0 bases at J, with 8 bases in the middle.